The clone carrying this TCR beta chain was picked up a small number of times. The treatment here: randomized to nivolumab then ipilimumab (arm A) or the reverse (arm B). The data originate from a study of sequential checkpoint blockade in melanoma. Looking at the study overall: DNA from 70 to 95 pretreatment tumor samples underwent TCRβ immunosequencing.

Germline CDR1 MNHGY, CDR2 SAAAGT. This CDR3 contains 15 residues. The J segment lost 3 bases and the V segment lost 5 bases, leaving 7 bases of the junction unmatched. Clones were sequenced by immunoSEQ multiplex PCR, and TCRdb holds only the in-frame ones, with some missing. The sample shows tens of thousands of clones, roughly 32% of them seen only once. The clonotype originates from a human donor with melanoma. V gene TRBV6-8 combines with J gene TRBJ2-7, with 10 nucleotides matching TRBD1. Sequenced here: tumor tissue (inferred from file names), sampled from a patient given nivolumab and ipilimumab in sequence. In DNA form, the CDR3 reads TGTGCCAGCAGTCTCCGGGACAGGGGCCTCTACGAGCAGTACTTC. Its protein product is CASSLRDRGLYEQYF.